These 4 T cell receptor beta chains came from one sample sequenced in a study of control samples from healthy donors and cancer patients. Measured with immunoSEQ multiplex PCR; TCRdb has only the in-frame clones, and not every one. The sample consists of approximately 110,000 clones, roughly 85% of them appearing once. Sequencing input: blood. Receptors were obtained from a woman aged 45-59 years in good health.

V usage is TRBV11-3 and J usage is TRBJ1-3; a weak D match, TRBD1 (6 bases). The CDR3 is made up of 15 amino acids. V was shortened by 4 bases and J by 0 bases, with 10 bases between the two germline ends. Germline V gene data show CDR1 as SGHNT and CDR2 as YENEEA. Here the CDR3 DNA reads TGTGCCAGCAGCTGGACAGTTAACTCTGGAAACACCATATATTTT. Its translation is CASSWTVNSGNTIYF.

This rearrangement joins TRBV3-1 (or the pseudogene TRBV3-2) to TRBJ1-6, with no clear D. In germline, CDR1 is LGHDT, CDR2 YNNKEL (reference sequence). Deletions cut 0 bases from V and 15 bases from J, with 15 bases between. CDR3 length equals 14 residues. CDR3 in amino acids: CASSQEATDSRLHF. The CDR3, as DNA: TGTGCCAGCAGCCAAGAAGCGACGGATTCCCGCCTCCACTTT.

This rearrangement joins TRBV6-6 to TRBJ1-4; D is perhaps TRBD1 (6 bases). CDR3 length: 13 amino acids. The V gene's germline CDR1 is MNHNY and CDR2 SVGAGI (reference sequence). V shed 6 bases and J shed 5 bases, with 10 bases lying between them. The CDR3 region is CASRPGANEKLFF. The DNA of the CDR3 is TGTGCCAGCAGACCAGGGGCCAATGAAAAACTGTTTTTT.

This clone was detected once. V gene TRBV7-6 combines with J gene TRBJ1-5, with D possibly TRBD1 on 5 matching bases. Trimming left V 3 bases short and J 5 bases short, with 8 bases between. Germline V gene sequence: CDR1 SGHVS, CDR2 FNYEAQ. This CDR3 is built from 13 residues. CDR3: CASSFLGDQPQHF. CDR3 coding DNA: TGTGCCAGCAGCTTCCTAGGGGATCAGCCCCAGCATTTT. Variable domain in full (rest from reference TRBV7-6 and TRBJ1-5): GAGVSQSPRYKVTKRGQDVALRCDPISGHVSLYWYRQALGQGPEFLTYFNYEAQQDKSGLPNDRFSAERPEGSISTLTIQRTEQRDSAMYRCASSFLGDQPQHFGDGTRLSIL.